This T cell receptor (beta chain) derives from a study of cytotoxic CD8 clonotypes in ibrutinib-treated CLL. Background on the study: Enrolment comprised around 11 relapsed/refractory and about 14 treatment-naive patients; 17 were IGHV unmutated. Samples had a mean of roughly 230,000 productive templates and tens of thousands of productive rearrangements.

Study results and caveats: Clonality increased at ibrutinib response, then returned toward baseline at progression.

Some clones are missing from TCRdb's copy, which holds only in-frame ones; the method was immunoSEQ multiplex PCR. The table includes around 140,000 clones, about 72% detected once. This clone was detected only once. No antigen is known for it. The V end lost 1 base, the J end lost 3 bases, and 7 bases lay between the germline ends. CDR3 length: 13 amino acids. Germline CDR1 SEHNR, CDR2 FQNEAQ (reference sequence). The sequence derives from a human donor with chronic lymphocytic leukemia. The sequences come from PBMCs, collected after 12 months of ibrutinib treatment. The V and J genes are TRBV7-9 and TRBJ2-7; D unclear. In nucleotides, the CDR3 is TGTGCCAGCAGCTTAGGTCTTAGCTACGAGCAGTACTTC. Protein product: CASSLGLSYEQYF.